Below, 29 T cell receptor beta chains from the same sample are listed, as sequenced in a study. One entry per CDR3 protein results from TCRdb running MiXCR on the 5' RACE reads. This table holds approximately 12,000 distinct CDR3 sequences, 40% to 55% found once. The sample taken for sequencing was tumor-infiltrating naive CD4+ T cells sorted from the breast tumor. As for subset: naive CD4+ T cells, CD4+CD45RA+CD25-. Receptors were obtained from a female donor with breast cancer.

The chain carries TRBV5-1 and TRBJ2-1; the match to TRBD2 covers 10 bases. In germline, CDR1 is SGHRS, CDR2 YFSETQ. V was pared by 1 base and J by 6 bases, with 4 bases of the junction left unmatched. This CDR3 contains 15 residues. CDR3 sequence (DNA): TGCGCCAGCAGCTTGTCTAGCGGGAGTTCCAATGAGCAGTTCTTC. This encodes CASSLSSGSSNEQFF. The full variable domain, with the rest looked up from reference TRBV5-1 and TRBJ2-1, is KAGVTQTPRYLIKTRGQQVTLSCSPISGHRSVSWYQQTPGQGLQFLFEYFSETQRNKGNFPGRFSGRQFSNSRSEMNVSTLELGDSALYLCASSLSSGSSNEQFFGPGTRLTVL.

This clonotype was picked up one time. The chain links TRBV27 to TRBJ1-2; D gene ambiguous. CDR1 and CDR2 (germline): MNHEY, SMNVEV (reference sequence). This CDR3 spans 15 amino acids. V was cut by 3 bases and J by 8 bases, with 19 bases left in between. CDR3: CASSFNGADPGGYTF. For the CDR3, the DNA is TGTGCCAGCAGTTTTAACGGCGCAGACCCGGGAGGCTACACCTTC.

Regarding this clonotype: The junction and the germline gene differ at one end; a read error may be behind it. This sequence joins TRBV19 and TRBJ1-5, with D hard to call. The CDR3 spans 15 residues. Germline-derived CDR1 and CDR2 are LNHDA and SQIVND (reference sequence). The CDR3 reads CASSKLSTGFRPQRF. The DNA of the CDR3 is TGTGCCAGTAGTAAACTCTCTACGGGGTTTCGGCCCCAGCGTTTT.

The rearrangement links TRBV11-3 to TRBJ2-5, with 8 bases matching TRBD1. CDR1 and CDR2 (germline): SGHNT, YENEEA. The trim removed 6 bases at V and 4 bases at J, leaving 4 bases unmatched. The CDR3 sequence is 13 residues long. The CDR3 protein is CASRPQGGETQYF. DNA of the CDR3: TGTGCCAGCAGACCACAGGGGGGAGAGACCCAGTACTTC.

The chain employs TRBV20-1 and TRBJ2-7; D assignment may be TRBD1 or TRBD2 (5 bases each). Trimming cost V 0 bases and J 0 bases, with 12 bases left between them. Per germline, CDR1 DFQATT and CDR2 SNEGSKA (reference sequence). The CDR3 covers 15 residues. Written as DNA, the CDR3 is TGCAGTGCTAGAGAGGGACGGAGCGGCTCCTACGAGCAGTACTTC. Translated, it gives CSAREGRSGSYEQYF.

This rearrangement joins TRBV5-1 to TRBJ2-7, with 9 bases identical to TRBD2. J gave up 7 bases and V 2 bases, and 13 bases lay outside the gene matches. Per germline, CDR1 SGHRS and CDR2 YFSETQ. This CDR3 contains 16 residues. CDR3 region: CASSFCEREAGGEQYF. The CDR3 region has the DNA TGCGCCAGCAGCTTTTGTGAGCGGGAGGCCGGGGGAGAGCAGTACTTC.

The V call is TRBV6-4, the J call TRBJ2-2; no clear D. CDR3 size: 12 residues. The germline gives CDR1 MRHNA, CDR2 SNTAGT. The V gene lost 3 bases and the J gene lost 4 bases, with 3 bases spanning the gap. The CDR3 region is CASSEGTGELFF. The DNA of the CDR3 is TGTGCCAGCAGTGAGGGCACCGGGGAGCTGTTTTTT.

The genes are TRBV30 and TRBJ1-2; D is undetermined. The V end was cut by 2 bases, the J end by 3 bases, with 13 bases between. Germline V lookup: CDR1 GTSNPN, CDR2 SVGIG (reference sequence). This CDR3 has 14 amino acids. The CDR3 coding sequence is TGTGCCTGGAGTAAGGGAGAAGCGGACTATGGCTACACCTTC. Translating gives CAWSKGEADYGYTF.

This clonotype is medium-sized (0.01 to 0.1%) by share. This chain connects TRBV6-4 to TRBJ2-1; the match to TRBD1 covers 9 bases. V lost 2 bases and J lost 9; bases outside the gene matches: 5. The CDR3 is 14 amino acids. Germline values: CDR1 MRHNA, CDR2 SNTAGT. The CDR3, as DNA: TGTGCCAGCAGTGACACCACAGGGGGCACTGAGCAGTTCTTC. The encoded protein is CASSDTTGGTEQFF.

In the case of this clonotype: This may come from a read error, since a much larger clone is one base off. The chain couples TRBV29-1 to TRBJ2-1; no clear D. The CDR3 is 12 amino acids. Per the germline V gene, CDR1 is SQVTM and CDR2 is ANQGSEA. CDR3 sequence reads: CSVSDGYNEQLF. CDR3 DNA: TGCAGCGTTTCAGACGGCTACAATGAGCAGCTCTTC.

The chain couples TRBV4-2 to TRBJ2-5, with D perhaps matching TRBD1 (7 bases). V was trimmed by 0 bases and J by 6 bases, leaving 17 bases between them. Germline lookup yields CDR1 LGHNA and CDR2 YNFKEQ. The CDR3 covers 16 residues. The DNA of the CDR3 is TGTGCCAGCAGCCAAGAGGGGCAGGGGGGTAGGAAGACCCAGTACTTC. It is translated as CASSQEGQGGRKTQYF.

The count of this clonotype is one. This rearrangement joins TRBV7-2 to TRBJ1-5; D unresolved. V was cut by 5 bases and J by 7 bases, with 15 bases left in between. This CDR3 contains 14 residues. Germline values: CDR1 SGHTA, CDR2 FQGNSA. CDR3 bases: TGTGCCAGCAGCCTAGATACGGGTCAACAGCCCCAGCATTTT. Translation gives CASSLDTGQQPQHF.

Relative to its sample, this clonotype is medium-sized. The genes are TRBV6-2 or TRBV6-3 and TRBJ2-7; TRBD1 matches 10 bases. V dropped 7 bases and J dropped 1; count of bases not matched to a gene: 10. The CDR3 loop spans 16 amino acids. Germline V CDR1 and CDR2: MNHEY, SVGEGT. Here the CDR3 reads CASILRRTGGSYEQYF. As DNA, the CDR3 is TGTGCCAGCATCTTACGTCGGACAGGGGGGTCCTACGAGCAGTACTTC.

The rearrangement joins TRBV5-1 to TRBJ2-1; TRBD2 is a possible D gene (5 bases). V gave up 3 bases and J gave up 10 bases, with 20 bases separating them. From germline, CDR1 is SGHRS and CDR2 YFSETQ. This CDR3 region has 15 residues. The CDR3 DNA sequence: TGCGCCAGCAGCTCGGCCGCGGGCTCCATCGGGGAGCAGTTCTTC. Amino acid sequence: CASSSAAGSIGEQFF.

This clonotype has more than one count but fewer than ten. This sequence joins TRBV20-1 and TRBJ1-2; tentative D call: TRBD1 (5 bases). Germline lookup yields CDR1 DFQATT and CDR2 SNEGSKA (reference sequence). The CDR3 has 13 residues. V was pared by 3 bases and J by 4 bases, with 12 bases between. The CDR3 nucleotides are TGCAGTGCTAGTAATCGCGACAGCTATGGCTACACCTTC. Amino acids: CSASNRDSYGYTF.

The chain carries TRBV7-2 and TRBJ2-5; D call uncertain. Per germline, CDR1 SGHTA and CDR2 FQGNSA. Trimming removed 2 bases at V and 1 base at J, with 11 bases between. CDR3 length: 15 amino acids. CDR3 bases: TGTACCAGCAGCTTAAGAGTTCTAGGCCAAGAGACCCAGTACTTC. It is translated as CTSSLRVLGQETQYF.

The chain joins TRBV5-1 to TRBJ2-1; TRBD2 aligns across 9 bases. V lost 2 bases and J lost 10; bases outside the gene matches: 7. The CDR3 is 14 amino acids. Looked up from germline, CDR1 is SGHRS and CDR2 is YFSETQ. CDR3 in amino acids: CASSFLAGASEQFF. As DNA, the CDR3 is TGCGCCAGCAGCTTCTTAGCGGGAGCCTCCGAGCAGTTCTTC. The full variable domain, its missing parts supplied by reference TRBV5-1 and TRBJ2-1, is KAGVTQTPRYLIKTRGQQVTLSCSPISGHRSVSWYQQTPGQGLQFLFEYFSETQRNKGNFPGRFSGRQFSNSRSEMNVSTLELGDSALYLCASSFLAGASEQFFGPGTRLTVL.

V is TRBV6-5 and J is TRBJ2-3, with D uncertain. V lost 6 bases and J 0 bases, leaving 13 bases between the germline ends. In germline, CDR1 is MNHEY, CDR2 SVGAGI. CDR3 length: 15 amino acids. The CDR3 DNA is TGTGCCAGCAGCTTAACGTTAACTAGCACAGATACGCAGTATTTT. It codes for CASSLTLTSTDTQYF.

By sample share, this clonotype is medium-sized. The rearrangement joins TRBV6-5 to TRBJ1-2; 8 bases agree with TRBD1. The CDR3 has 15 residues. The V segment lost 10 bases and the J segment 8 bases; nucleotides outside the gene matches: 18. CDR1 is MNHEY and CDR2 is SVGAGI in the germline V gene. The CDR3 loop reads CATSVRTGTIGGYTF. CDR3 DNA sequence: TGTGCCACCTCTGTAAGGACAGGGACTATAGGGGGCTACACCTTC.

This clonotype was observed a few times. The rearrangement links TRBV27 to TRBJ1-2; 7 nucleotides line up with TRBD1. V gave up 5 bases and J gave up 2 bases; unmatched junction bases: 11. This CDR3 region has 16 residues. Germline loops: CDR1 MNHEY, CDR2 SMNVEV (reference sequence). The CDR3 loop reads CASSPQGTRGNYGYTF. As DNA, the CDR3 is TGTGCCAGCAGTCCTCAAGGCACCAGGGGGAACTATGGCTACACCTTC.

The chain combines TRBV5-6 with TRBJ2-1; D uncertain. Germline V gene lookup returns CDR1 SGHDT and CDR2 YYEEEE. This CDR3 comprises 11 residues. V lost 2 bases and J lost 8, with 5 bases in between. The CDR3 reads CASSFRDEQFF. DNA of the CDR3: TGTGCCAGCAGCTTCCGCGATGAGCAGTTCTTC.

The CDR3 DNA reads TGTGCCAGCAGCGTCGGGACTAGCAATGAGCAGTTCTTC. Amino acid sequence: CASSVGTSNEQFF. V and J are TRBV9 and TRBJ2-1; the match to TRBD2 covers 8 bases. The length of the CDR3 is 13 residues. V lost 2 bases to trimming and J lost 6 bases; unmatched junction nucleotides: 1. The germline V gene has CDR1 SGDLS and CDR2 YYNGEE.

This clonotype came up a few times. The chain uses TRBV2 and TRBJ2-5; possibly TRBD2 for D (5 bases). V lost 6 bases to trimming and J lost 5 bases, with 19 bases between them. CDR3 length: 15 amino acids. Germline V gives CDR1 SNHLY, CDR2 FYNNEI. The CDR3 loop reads CASRVSRGREETQYF. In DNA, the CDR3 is TGTGCCAGCAGGGTCTCTCGGGGTAGGGAGGAGACCCAGTACTTC.

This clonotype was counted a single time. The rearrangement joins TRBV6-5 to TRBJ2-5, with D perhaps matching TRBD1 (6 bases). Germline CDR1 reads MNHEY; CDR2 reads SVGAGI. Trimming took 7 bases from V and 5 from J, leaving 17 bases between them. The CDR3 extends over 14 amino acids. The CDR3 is CASKGQGSGETQYF. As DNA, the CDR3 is TGTGCCAGCAAGGGGCAGGGGAGTGGGGAGACCCAGTACTTC.

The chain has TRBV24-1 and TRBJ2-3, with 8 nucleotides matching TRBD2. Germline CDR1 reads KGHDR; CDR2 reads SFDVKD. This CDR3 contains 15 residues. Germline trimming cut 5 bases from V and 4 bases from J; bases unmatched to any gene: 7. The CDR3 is CATSGTGGIADTQYF. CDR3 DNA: TGTGCCACCAGTGGCACGGGAGGGATCGCAGATACGCAGTATTTT.

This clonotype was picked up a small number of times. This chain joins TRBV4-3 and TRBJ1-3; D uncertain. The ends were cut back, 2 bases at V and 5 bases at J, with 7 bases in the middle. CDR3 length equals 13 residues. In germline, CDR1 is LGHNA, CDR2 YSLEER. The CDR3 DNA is TGCGCCAGCAGCCAAACAATCCGAAACACCATATATTTT. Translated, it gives CASSQTIRNTIYF.

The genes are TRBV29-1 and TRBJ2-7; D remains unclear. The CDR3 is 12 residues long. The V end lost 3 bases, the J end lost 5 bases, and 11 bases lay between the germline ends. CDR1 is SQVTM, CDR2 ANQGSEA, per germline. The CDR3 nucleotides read TGCAGCGTTGAGTTCGGATCAAACGAGCAGTACTTC. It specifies CSVEFGSNEQYF.

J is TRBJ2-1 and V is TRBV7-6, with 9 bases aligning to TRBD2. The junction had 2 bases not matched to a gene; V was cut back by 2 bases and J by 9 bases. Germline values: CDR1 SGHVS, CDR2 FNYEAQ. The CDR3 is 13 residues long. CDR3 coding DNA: TGTGCCAGCAGCTTATCTAGCGGGGCTGAGCAGTTCTTC. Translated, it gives CASSLSSGAEQFF.

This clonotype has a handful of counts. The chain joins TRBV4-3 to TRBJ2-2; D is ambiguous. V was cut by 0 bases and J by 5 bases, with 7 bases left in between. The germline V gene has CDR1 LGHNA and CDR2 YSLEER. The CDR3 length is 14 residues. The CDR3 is CASSQDGRTGELFF. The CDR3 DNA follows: TGCGCCAGCAGCCAAGATGGTCGGACCGGGGAGCTGTTTTTT.